Ten or more counts support the clone carrying this T cell receptor (beta chain). Its antigen is unknown. This specimen belongs to a study of prognosis after radiotherapy for stage I lung cancer. Study summary: Patients numbered 10 to 15 men and more than 5 women, aged roughly 53 to 90 with a median of roughly 74 years. Points from the study as a whole: The number of unique TCR clones went down after stereotactic body radiation therapy, with a median of around 10,000 versus 6,900.

Genomic DNA was the source, and TCR beta CDR3 was amplified from it by two-round multiplex PCR. Primers specific to each TRBV and TRBJ gene were used in first-round PCR. TCRdb re-derived calls from the multiplex PCR reads in MiXCR, one entry per CDR3 protein. The data hold tens of thousands of distinct CDR3 sequences, with roughly 40% observed a single time. The CDR3 spans 16 residues. J lost 6 bases, V lost 1 base, and 5 bases had no gene match. Germline V CDR1 and CDR2: KGHDR, SFDVKD. The TCR originated in a donor aged 50 or older with non-small cell lung cancer. The V call is TRBV24-1, the J call TRBJ2-3, with 11 nucleotides matching TRBD2. The input for sequencing was PBMCs, taken before or after stereotactic body radiation therapy (not recorded which). The CDR3 region is CATSDFSGGAPDTQYF. The CDR3 bases are TGTGCCACCAGTGATTTTAGCGGGGGGGCACCCGATACGCAGTATTTT.